The 9 T cell receptor beta chains listed next were all sequenced from one sample in a study of lymphopenia after photon versus proton radiotherapy. Using immunoSEQ multiplex PCR, the repertoire was profiled, and TCRdb retains in-frame clones only, with some absent. This sample has roughly 67,000 clones, with just over 90% found just once. Material: peripheral blood, obtained from a patient treated with photon-based radiotherapy. Receptors originate from a woman between 65 and 79 years old with pancreatic cancer.

The chain joins TRBV5-1 to TRBJ2-5, with D maybe TRBD1 (5 bases). V dropped 0 bases and J dropped 5 bases, with 11 bases sitting between them. The CDR3 covers 14 residues. Germline CDR1 is SGHRS and CDR2 is YFSETQ. The CDR3 loop is CASSLVGARETQYF. In DNA, the CDR3 is TGCGCCAGCAGCTTGGTAGGGGCAAGGGAGACCCAGTACTTC. The whole variable domain, filled in from reference TRBV5-1 and TRBJ2-5, reads KAGVTQTPRYLIKTRGQQVTLSCSPISGHRSVSWYQQTPGQGLQFLFEYFSETQRNKGNFPGRFSGRQFSNSRSEMNVSTLELGDSALYLCASSLVGARETQYFGPGTRLLVL.

The V call is TRBV4-3, the J call TRBJ2-7; D may be TRBD1 or TRBD2 (5 bases each). Trimming took off 1 base at V and 1 base at J, with 17 bases between the two ends. The germline V gene encodes CDR1 LGHNA and CDR2 YSLEER. CDR3 length: 17 residues. The CDR3: CASSQALPGPRSYEQYF. Here the CDR3 DNA reads TGCGCCAGCAGCCAAGCCCTTCCGGGGCCGCGGTCCTACGAGCAGTACTTC.

The chain recombines TRBV2 with TRBJ2-5; the D is unclear. The DNA end lines up better with TRBJ2-7; the J call may be wrong. The CDR3 loop spans 14 amino acids. Germline values: CDR1 SNHLY, CDR2 FYNNEI. Here the CDR3 reads CASSARPRTYEQYF. CDR3 bases: TGTGCCAGCAGCGCGAGACCGAGAACCTACGAGCAGTACTTC.

This chain links TRBV2 with TRBJ1-3; D uncertain. The CDR3 covers 17 residues. CDR1 SNHLY and CDR2 FYNNEI come from the germline V gene. Trimming removed 4 bases at V and 6 bases at J, with 22 bases between. The CDR3 sequence is CASSASYPGSRENTIYF. The CDR3 DNA is TGTGCCAGCAGTGCTTCGTATCCCGGCAGTCGGGAAAACACCATATATTTT.

The chain couples TRBV5-1 to TRBJ1-1; 8 bases map to TRBD1. Losses at the gene ends were 4 bases for V and 0 bases for J; bases not matched to a gene: 5. CDR3 length equals 15 residues. Germline values: CDR1 SGHRS, CDR2 YFSETQ. CDR3 sequence (DNA): TGCGCCAGCAGCCCCGGACAGGGCATGAACACTGAAGCTTTCTTT. Translation: CASSPGQGMNTEAFF.

The chain is built from TRBV5-1 and TRBJ2-1; TRBD2 aligns across 7 bases. V dropped 1 base and J dropped 2; count of bases not matched to a gene: 0. This CDR3 has 14 amino acids. Germline CDR1 is SGHRS and CDR2 is YFSETQ. The CDR3 here is CASSLSGTYNEQFF. DNA of the CDR3: TGCGCCAGCAGCTTGAGCGGGACCTACAATGAGCAGTTCTTC.

The rearrangement links TRBV18 to TRBJ1-2, with D possibly matching TRBD1 (6 bases). The V gene lost 6 bases and the J gene lost 7 bases, with 15 bases spanning the gap. CDR1 KGHSH and CDR2 LQKENI come from the germline V gene. This CDR3 has 13 amino acids. The CDR3 sequence: CASSVHRESGYTF. In nucleotides, the CDR3 is TGTGCCAGCTCCGTACACAGGGAGTCTGGCTACACCTTC.

V usage is TRBV5-4 and J usage is TRBJ2-7, with D unclear. Germline assignment: CDR1 SGHNT and CDR2 YYREEE (reference sequence). The CDR3 contains 13 residues. V lost 0 bases and J lost 3, with 7 bases in between. This CDR3 reads CASSLAWGYEQYF. CDR3 DNA sequence: TGTGCCAGCAGCTTGGCCTGGGGCTACGAGCAGTACTTC.

V is TRBV5-4 and J is TRBJ2-7, with unresolved D. The CDR3 consists of 15 residues. Trimming took off 4 bases at V and 8 bases at J, with 22 bases between the two ends. CDR1 is SGHNT and CDR2 is YYREEE in the germline V gene (reference sequence). CDR3 nucleotide sequence: TGTGCCAGCAGCCCCGGATCCCCCAAATCCCTCAAGCAGTACTTC. Protein: CASSPGSPKSLKQYF.